Listed here are 16 T cell receptor beta chains from one sample, sequenced in a study of OX40 agonist ivuxolimab in advanced cancers. Sequencing was performed with immunoSEQ multiplex PCR; in TCRdb, only in-frame clones are kept and a portion is missing. The table records 60,000 or so clones, more than 75% of them present only once. The source was CD4+ or CD8+ T cells sorted from blood, collected in a trial of the OX40 agonist ivuxolimab. Source of these receptors: an adult with an advanced solid tumor such as melanoma, head and neck, liver or kidney cancer.

The rearrangement joins TRBV6-5 to TRBJ1-1; weak D call: TRBD1 (6 bases). Germline V gene sequence: CDR1 MNHEY, CDR2 SVGAGI. The CDR3 covers 15 residues. V was pared by 6 bases and J by 1 base, with 15 bases between. CDR3 in amino acids: CASSPTGSTNTEAFF. In DNA, the CDR3 is TGTGCCAGCAGCCCGACAGGATCGACGAACACTGAAGCTTTCTTT.

The CDR3 loop is CSANSYEQFF. CDR3 coding DNA: TGCAGTGCTAATAGTTATGAGCAGTTCTTC. The chain has TRBV20-1 and TRBJ2-1, with no clear D. Germline V gene sequence: CDR1 DFQATT, CDR2 SNEGSKA (reference sequence). Trimming pared 4 bases from V and 8 bases from J, leaving 6 bases between. The CDR3 is 10 residues long.

The chain couples TRBV6-1 to TRBJ2-7, with 7 bases lining up with TRBD1. The CDR3 is 13 amino acids. Germline V gene lookup returns CDR1 MNHNS and CDR2 SASEGT. V gave up 4 bases and J gave up 2 bases; unmatched junction bases: 2. The CDR3, as DNA: TGTGCCAGCAGTGCCCAGGGGGCCTACGAGCAGTACTTC. As protein: CASSAQGAYEQYF.

The CDR3 is CASSLIGTSSYNSPLHF. The CDR3, as DNA: TGCGCCAGCAGCTTGATAGGGACCAGCTCCTATAATTCACCCCTCCACTTT. This chain joins TRBV5-1 and TRBJ1-6, with D perhaps matching TRBD1 (5 bases). Trimming pared 1 base from V and 0 bases from J, leaving 11 bases between. The V gene's germline CDR1 is SGHRS and CDR2 YFSETQ. The CDR3 covers 17 residues.

The chain combines TRBV18 with TRBJ1-2, with 8 nucleotides matching TRBD1. The V gene's germline CDR1 is KGHSH and CDR2 LQKENI. The J segment lost 3 bases and the V segment lost 3 bases, leaving 6 bases of the junction unmatched. The CDR3 runs to 15 residues. The CDR3 nucleotides read TGTGCCAGCTCACCCACGGACAGGGACTACTATGGCTACACCTTC. This translates into CASSPTDRDYYGYTF.

The V call is TRBV10-2, the J call TRBJ2-1; 8 bases align to TRBD1. CDR3 length: 15 amino acids. Per the germline V gene, CDR1 is WSHSY and CDR2 is SAAADI. V shed 3 bases, J shed 9 bases, and the junction held 10 bases outside the gene matches. The CDR3 DNA follows: TGCGCCAGCAGTGAAACTGGACAGGGTATAGGTGAGCAGTTCTTC. Protein sequence: CASSETGQGIGEQFF.

The chain carries TRBV25-1 and TRBJ1-2, with a possible D match to TRBD1 (5 bases). Per germline, CDR1 MGHDK and CDR2 SYGVNS. The V end was cut by 8 bases, the J end by 4 bases, with 11 bases between. The CDR3 contains 12 residues. Here the CDR3 DNA reads TGTGCCAGCTCCCAGGGCACCTATGGCTACACCTTC. Translation gives CASSQGTYGYTF.

This clone has a single count. The chain carries TRBV9 and TRBJ2-3; D is uncertain. CDR3 length equals 12 residues. V was pared by 3 bases and J by 5 bases, with 7 bases between. Looked up from germline, CDR1 is SGDLS and CDR2 is YYNGEE. DNA for the CDR3: TGTGCCAGCAGCGCCGGTATAGATACGCAGTATTTT. The encoded protein is CASSAGIDTQYF.

A single count supports this clone. V gene TRBV2 combines with J gene TRBJ2-4, with TRBD1 matching over 10 bases. The CDR3 totals 15 residues. V trimming: 7 bases; J trimming: 1 base; junction bases outside the gene matches: 4. Looked up from germline, CDR1 is SNHLY and CDR2 is FYNNEI. The CDR3 is CASTPGQGAKNIQYF. The CDR3, as DNA: TGTGCCAGCACCCCGGGACAGGGGGCCAAAAACATTCAGTACTTC.

CDR3 nucleotide sequence: TGTGCCAGCTCACCCAACGACAGGGCGGGGGGAACTGAAGCTTTCTTT. Residues: CASSPNDRAGGTEAFF. The gene calls are TRBV18 and TRBJ1-1; 7 bases match TRBD1. J was trimmed by 5 bases and V by 3 bases; bases with no gene match: 12. CDR1 KGHSH and CDR2 LQKENI come from the germline V gene. The CDR3 is 16 residues long. The entire variable domain, with the rest obtained from reference TRBV18 and TRBJ1-1, is as follows: NAGVMQNPRHLVRRRGQEARLRCSPMKGHSHVYWYRQLPEEGLKFMVYLQKENIIDESGMPKERFSAEFPKEGPSILRIQQVVRGDSAAYFCASSPNDRAGGTEAFFGQGTRLTVV.

Turning to this clone: The sample carries other DNA sequences with the same CDR3. The gene calls are TRBV29-1 and TRBJ2-3; D uncertain. The CDR3 totals 12 residues. Trimming stripped 0 bases from V and 1 base from J, with 2 bases between. Germline lookup yields CDR1 SQVTM and CDR2 ANQGSEA. This chain's CDR3 is CSVEEGTDTQYF. CDR3 coding DNA: TGCAGCGTTGAAGAAGGCACAGATACGCAGTATTTT.

About this clone: Other DNA sequences in the sample encode the same CDR3. The chain employs TRBV5-1 and TRBJ2-7; D not resolved. This CDR3 comprises 11 residues. CDR1 SGHRS and CDR2 YFSETQ come from the germline V gene. V shed 2 bases and J shed 3 bases, with 3 bases lying between them. CDR3 coding DNA: TGCGCCAGCAGCTTTCTCTACGAGCAGTACTTC. Amino acids: CASSFLYEQYF. The full variable domain, in which reference TRBV5-1 and TRBJ2-7 provide the parts outside the CDR3, is KAGVTQTPRYLIKTRGQQVTLSCSPISGHRSVSWYQQTPGQGLQFLFEYFSETQRNKGNFPGRFSGRQFSNSRSEMNVSTLELGDSALYLCASSFLYEQYFGPGTRLTVT.

The chain uses TRBV7-2 and TRBJ1-1; D possibly corresponds to TRBD1 (6 bases). Trimming removed 2 bases from V and 1 base from J, with 11 bases in between. The V gene's germline CDR1 is SGHTA and CDR2 FQGNSA. This CDR3 is built from 15 residues. In DNA, the CDR3 is TGTGCCAGCAGCTTACTGCAGGGGAGGAACACTGAAGCTTTCTTT. It encodes CASSLLQGRNTEAFF.

This clone was observed a handful of times. The chain employs TRBV13 and TRBJ2-7; D uncertain. Trimming removed 1 base from V and 2 bases from J, with 12 bases in between. Germline-derived CDR1 and CDR2 are PRHDT and FYEKMQ (reference sequence). The CDR3 totals 15 residues. In nucleotides, the CDR3 is TGTGCCAGCAGCTTAGTAGATAACCTTCCCTACGAGCAGTACTTC. Translation gives CASSLVDNLPYEQYF.

This sequence joins TRBV5-6 and TRBJ1-3, with D possibly TRBD1 on 6 matching bases. Germline V gene lookup returns CDR1 SGHDT and CDR2 YYEEEE. V dropped 0 bases and J dropped 1 base, with 11 bases sitting between them. This CDR3 has 16 amino acids. The CDR3 region has the DNA TGTGCCAGCAGCTTGGTTTCCAGGGGATCTGGAAACACCATATATTTT. Translated, it gives CASSLVSRGSGNTIYF.

By sample fraction, this clone is medium-sized. The rearrangement uses TRBV11-2 and TRBJ2-7, with unresolved D. The germline V and J ends were trimmed by 6 bases and 3 bases, with 9 bases remaining between them. This CDR3 has 12 amino acids. The V gene's germline CDR1 is SGHAT and CDR2 FQNNGV. CDR3 DNA: TGTGCCAGCAGGGCAACATACTACGAGCAGTACTTC. Translation: CASRATYYEQYF.